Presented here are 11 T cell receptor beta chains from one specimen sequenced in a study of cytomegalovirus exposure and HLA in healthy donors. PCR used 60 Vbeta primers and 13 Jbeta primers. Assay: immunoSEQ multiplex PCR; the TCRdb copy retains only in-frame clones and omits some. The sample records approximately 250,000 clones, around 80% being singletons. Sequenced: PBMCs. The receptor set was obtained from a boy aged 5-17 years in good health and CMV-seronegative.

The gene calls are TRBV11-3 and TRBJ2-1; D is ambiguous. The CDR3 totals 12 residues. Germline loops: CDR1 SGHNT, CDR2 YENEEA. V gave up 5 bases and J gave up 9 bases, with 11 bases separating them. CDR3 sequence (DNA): TGTGCCAGCAGCCGCCGCGGATTTGAGCAGTTCTTC. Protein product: CASSRRGFEQFF.

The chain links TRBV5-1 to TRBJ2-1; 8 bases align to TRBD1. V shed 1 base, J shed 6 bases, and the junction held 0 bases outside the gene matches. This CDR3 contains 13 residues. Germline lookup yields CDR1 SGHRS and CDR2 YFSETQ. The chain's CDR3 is CASSLTGGNEQFF. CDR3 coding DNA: TGCGCCAGCAGCTTGACAGGGGGCAATGAGCAGTTCTTC. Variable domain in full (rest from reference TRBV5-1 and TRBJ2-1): KAGVTQTPRYLIKTRGQQVTLSCSPISGHRSVSWYQQTPGQGLQFLFEYFSETQRNKGNFPGRFSGRQFSNSRSEMNVSTLELGDSALYLCASSLTGGNEQFFGPGTRLTVL.

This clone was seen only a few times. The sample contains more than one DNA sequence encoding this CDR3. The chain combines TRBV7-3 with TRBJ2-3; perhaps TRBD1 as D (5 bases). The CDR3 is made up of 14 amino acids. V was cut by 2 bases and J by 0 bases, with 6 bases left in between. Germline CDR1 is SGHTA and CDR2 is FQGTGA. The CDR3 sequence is CASSLGHSTDTQYF. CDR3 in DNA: TGTGCCAGCAGCTTAGGACATAGCACAGATACGCAGTATTTT. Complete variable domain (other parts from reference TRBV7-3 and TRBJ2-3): GAGVSQTPSNKVTEKGKYVELRCDPISGHTALYWYRQSLGQGPEFLIYFQGTGAADDSGLPNDRFFAVRPEGSVSTLKIQRTERGDSAVYLCASSLGHSTDTQYFGPGTRLTVL.

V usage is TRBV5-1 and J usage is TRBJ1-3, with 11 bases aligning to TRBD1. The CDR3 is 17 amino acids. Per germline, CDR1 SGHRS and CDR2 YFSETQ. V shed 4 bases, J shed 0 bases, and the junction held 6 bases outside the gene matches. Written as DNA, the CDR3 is TGCGCCAGCAGCCCAGGAGGGACAGGGGGCTCTGGAAACACCATATATTTT. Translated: CASSPGGTGGSGNTIYF. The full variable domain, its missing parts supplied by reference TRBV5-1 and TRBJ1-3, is KAGVTQTPRYLIKTRGQQVTLSCSPISGHRSVSWYQQTPGQGLQFLFEYFSETQRNKGNFPGRFSGRQFSNSRSEMNVSTLELGDSALYLCASSPGGTGGSGNTIYFGEGSWLTVV.

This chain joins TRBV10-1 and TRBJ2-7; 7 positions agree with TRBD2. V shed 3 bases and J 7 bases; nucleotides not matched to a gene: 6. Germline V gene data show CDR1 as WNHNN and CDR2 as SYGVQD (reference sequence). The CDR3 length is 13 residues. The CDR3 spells CASSEVAGVEQYF. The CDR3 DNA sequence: TGCGCCAGCAGTGAAGTGGCGGGGGTTGAGCAGTACTTC.

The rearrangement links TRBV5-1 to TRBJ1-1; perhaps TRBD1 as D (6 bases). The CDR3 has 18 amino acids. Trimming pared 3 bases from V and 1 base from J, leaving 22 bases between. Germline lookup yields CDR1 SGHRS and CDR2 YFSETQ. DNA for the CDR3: TGCGCCAGCAGCTGGGTCGCTTGGCTGGGACAAAAGAACACTGAAGCTTTCTTT. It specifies CASSWVAWLGQKNTEAFF.

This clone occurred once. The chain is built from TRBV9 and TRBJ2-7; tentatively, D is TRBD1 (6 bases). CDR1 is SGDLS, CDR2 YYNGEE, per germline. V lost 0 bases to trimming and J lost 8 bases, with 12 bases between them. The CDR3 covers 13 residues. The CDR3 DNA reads TGTGCCAGCAGCGTAGGCCCCAGGGACAAGCAGTACTTC. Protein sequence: CASSVGPRDKQYF.

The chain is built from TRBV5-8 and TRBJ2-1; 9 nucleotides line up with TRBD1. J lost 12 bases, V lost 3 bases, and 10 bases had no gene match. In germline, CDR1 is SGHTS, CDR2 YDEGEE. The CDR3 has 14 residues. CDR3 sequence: CASSSRQGGCGQFF. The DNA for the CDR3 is TGTGCCAGCAGCTCTCGACAGGGGGGTTGCGGGCAGTTCTTC. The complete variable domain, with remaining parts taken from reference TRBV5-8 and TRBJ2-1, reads EAGVTQSPTHLIKTRGQQATLRCSPISGHTSVYWYQQALGLGLQFLLWYDEGEERNRGNFPPRFSGRQFPNYSSELNVNALELEDSALYLCASSSRQGGCGQFFGPGTRLTVL.

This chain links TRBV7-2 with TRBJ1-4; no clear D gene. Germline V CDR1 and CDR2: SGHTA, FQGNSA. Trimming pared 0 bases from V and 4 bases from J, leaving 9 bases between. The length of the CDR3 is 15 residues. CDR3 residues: CASSLARVLNEKLFF. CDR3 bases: TGTGCCAGCAGCTTAGCAAGAGTTCTTAATGAAAAACTGTTTTTT. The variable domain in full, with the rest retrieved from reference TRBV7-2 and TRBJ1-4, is GAGVSQSPSNKVTEKGKDVELRCDPISGHTALYWYRQSLGQGLEFLIYFQGNSAPDKSGLPSDRFSAERTGGSVSTLTIQRTQQEDSAVYLCASSLARVLNEKLFFGSGTQLSVL.

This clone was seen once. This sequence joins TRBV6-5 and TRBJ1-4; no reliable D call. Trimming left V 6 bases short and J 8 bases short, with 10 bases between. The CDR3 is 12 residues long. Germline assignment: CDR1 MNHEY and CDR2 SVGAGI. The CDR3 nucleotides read TGTGCCAGCAGCGGGGTCCCAGAAAAACTGTTTTTT. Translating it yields CASSGVPEKLFF.

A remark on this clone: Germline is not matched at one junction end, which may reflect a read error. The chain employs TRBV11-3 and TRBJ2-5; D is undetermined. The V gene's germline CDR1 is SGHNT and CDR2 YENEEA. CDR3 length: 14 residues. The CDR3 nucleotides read TGTGCCAGCAGCTTAGAACTCGCAAGAGAGGCCCAGTACTTC. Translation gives CASSLELAREAQYF.